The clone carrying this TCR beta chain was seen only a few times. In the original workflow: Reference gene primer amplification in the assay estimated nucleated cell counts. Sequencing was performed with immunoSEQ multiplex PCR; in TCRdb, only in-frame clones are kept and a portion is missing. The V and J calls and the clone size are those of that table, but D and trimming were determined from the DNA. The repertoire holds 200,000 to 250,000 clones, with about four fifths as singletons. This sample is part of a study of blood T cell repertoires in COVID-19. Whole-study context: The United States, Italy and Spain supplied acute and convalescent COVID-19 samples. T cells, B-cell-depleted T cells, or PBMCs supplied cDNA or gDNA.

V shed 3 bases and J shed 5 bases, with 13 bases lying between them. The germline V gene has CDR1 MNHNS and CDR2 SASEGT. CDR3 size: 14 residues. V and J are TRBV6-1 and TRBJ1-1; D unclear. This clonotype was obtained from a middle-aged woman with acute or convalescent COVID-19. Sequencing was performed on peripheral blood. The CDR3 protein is CASSDWSRMTEAFF. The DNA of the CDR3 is TGTGCCAGCAGTGATTGGTCCAGGATGACTGAAGCTTTCTTT.